This TCR beta chain was captured in a study of T-cell reconstitution after alpha-beta-depleted transplantation in children. In this sample, this clonotype turned up many times. The CDR3 contains 15 residues. Trimming at V came to 6 bases and at J to 4 bases, leaving 11 bases not matched to a gene. Per the germline V gene, CDR1 is MNHEY and CDR2 is SVGEGT. Preparation of the TCRbeta library involved a method that used unique molecular identifiers. One entry per CDR3 protein, called by TCRdb with MiXCR from the PCR reads. Among fewer than 95,000 distinct CDR3 sequences listed, roughly an eighth were seen once.

The rearrangement uses TRBV6-2 or TRBV6-3 and TRBJ1-1; 7 bases fit TRBD1. Sequenced material: PBMCs from the stem cell graft donor, taken from the stem cell graft. This TCR was recovered from a human donor who donated a stem cell graft to a child with inherited bone marrow failure. The CDR3 sequence: CASRNSQGSGTEAFF. CDR3 DNA sequence: TGTGCCAGCAGAAACTCACAGGGGTCGGGCACTGAAGCTTTCTTT.